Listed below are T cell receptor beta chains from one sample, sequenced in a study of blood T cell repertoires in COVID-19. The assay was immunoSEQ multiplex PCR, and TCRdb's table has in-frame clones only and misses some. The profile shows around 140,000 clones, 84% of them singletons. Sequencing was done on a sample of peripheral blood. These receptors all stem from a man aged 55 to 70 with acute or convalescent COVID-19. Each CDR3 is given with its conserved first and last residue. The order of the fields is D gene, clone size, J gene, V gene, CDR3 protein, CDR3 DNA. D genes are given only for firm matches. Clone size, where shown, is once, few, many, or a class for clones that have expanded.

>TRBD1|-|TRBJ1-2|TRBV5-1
CASSEQGAYGYTF
TGCGCCAGCAGCGAACAGGGGGCCTATGGCTACACCTTC
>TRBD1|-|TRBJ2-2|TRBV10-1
CASSLGQGARTGELFF
TGCGCCAGCAGCCTAGGACAGGGCGCGCGCACCGGGGAGCTGTTTTTT
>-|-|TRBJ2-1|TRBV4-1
CASSQGTNYNEQFF
TGCGCCAGCAGCCAAGGGACTAACTACAATGAGCAGTTCTTC
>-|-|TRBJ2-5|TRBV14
CASSQDRVFDFLGETQYF
TGTGCCAGCAGCCAAGACAGGGTTTTCGATTTTTTGGGAGAGACCCAGTACTTC
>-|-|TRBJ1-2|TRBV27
CASSLGGPGGYTF
TGTGCCAGCAGTTTAGGAGGACCGGGCGGCTACACCTTC
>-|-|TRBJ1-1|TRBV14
CASSQERAGEAFF
TGTGCCAGCAGCCAAGAGCGGGCAGGTGAAGCTTTCTTT
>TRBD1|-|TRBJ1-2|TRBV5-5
CASSFGTGDGYTF
TGTGCCAGCAGCTTCGGGACAGGGGATGGCTACACCTTC
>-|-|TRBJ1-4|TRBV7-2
CASSLGLGARGEKLFF
TGTGCCAGCAGCTTAGGTTTGGGGGCGCGAGGTGAAAAACTGTTTTTT
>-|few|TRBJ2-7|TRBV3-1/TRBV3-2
CASSQVQYSYEQYF
TGTGCCAGCAGCCAAGTACAGTACTCCTACGAGCAGTACTTC
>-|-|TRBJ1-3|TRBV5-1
CASSLDTRSGNTIYF
TGCGCCAGCAGCTTGGACACCCGCTCTGGAAACACCATATATTTT
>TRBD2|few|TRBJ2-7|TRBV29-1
CSVVSSGDESGYEQYF
TGCAGCGTTGTGAGTAGCGGGGACGAATCCGGCTACGAGCAGTACTTC
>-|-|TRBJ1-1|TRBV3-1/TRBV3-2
CASSQSGQPNTEAFF
TGTGCCAGCAGCCAAAGTGGACAGCCGAACACTGAAGCTTTCTTT
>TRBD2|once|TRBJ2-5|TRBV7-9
CASSLTSGRAGETQYF
TGTGCCAGCAGCTTAACTAGCGGGAGGGCCGGAGAGACCCAGTACTTC
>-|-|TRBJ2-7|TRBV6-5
CASGGNSYEQYF
TGTGCCAGCGGAGGCAATTCCTACGAGCAGTACTTC
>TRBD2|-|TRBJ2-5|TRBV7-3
CASSLTGAGLAGGETQYF
TGTGCCAGCAGCTTAACGGGGGCTGGACTAGCGGGAGGAGAGACCCAGTACTTC
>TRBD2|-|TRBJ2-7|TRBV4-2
CASSQGRGDSYEQYF
TGTGCCAGCAGCCAAGGCCGGGGGGACTCCTACGAGCAGTACTTC
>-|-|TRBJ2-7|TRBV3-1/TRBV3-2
CASSQDSGVYEQYF
TGTGCCAGCAGCCAAGACTCGGGAGTGTACGAGCAGTACTTC
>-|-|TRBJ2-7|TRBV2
CASREVWAGKPDEQYF
TGTGCCAGCAGGGAGGTATGGGCGGGGAAGCCAGACGAGCAGTACTTC
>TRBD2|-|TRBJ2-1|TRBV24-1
CATSDLKAGFYNEQFF
TGTGCCACCAGTGATTTAAAAGCGGGGTTCTACAATGAGCAGTTCTTC
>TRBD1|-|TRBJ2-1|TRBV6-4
CASRLNGGTGPYEQFF
TGTGCCAGCAGGCTCAATGGAGGGACAGGGCCATATGAGCAGTTCTTC
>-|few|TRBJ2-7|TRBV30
CAWSGPGEQYF
TGTGCCTGGAGTGGACCAGGGGAGCAGTACTTC
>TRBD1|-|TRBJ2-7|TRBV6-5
CASGQGSRYEQYF
TGTGCCAGCGGACAGGGAAGTAGGTACGAGCAGTACTTC
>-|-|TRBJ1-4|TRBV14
CASSRPAGEKLFF
TGTGCCAGCAGCCGCCCCGCCGGGGAAAAACTGTTTTTT
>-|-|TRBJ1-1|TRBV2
CASRAPGPMNTEAFF
TGTGCCAGCAGAGCTCCAGGGCCCATGAACACTGAAGCTTTCTTT
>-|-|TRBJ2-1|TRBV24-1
CATSLGGLYNEQFF
TGTGCCACGTCGCTGGGGGGGCTCTACAATGAGCAGTTCTTC
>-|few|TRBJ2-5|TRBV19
CASSIAGETQYF
TGTGCCAGTAGTATAGCAGGCGAGACCCAGTACTTC
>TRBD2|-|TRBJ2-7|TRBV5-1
CASSLESSGRDEQYF
TGCGCCAGCAGCTTGGAGTCTAGCGGGAGGGACGAGCAGTACTTC
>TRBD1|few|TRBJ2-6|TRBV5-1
CASSLALGQGPNVLTF
TGCGCCAGCAGCTTGGCCCTGGGACAGGGTCCCAACGTCCTGACTTTC
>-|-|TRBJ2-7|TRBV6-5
CASSPLGSGEQYF
TGTGCCAGCAGTCCCCTGGGGTCGGGGGAGCAGTACTTC
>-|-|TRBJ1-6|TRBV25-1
CASSKPGVQSPLHF
TGTGCCAGCAGTAAGCCAGGGGTACAATCACCCCTCCACTTT
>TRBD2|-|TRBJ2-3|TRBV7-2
CASSLAGTTNTDTQYF
TGTGCCAGCAGCTTAGCCGGGACTACGAACACAGATACGCAGTATTTT
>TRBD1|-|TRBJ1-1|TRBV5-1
CASSLAGTGNTEAFF
TGCGCCAGCAGCTTGGCGGGGACAGGGAACACTGAAGCTTTCTTT
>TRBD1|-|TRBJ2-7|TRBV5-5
CASSPGTGREQYF
TGTGCCAGCAGCCCCGGGACAGGGCGGGAGCAGTACTTC
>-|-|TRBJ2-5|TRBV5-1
CASSRASGETQYF
TGCGCCAGCAGCCGAGCGTCCGGAGAGACCCAGTACTTC
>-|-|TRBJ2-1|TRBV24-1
CATRDSYNEQFF
TGTGCCACCAGGGACAGCTACAATGAGCAGTTCTTC
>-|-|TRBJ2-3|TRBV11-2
CASKPITGSRDTQYF
TGTGCCAGCAAACCGATCACAGGGTCCAGGGATACGCAGTATTTT
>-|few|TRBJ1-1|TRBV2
CASSDPGILNTEAFF
TGTGCCAGCAGTGACCCAGGAATTTTGAACACTGAAGCTTTCTTT
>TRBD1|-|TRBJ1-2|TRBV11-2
CASSPDRDYGYTF
TGTGCCAGCAGCCCAGACAGGGACTATGGCTACACCTTC
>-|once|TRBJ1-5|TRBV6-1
CASSEAYSNQPQHF
TGTGCCAGCAGTGAGGCTTATAGCAATCAGCCCCAGCATTTT
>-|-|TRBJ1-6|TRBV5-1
CASSLERVTNSPLHF
TGCGCCAGCAGCTTGGAACGGGTTACTAATTCACCCCTCCACTTT
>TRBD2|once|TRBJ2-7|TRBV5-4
CASSPLTSAYEQYF
TGTGCCAGCAGCCCCTTGACTAGCGCCTACGAGCAGTACTTC
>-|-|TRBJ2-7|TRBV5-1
CASSLVSTYEQYF
TGCGCCAGCAGCTTGGTGAGCACCTACGAGCAGTACTTC
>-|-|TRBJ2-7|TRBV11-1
CASSLRYRSYEQYF
TGTGCCAGCAGCTTGCGGTACAGGTCCTACGAGCAGTACTTC
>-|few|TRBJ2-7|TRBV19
CASSIGWWGTSYEQYF
TGTGCCAGTAGTATTGGATGGTGGGGCACCTCCTACGAGCAGTACTTC
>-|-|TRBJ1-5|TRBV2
CASSEAPRSNQPQHF
TGTGCCAGCAGTGAAGCGCCCAGAAGCAATCAGCCCCAGCATTTT
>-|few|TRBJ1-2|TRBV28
CASSALRARNYGYTF
TGTGCCAGCAGTGCCCTGAGGGCCCGGAACTATGGCTACACCTTC
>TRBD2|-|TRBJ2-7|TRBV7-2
CASSLAGGPYEQYF
TGTGCCAGCAGCTTAGCGGGAGGGCCCTACGAGCAGTACTTC
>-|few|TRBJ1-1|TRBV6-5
CASTMRGFREAFF
TGTGCCAGCACTATGCGAGGGTTCCGTGAAGCTTTCTTT